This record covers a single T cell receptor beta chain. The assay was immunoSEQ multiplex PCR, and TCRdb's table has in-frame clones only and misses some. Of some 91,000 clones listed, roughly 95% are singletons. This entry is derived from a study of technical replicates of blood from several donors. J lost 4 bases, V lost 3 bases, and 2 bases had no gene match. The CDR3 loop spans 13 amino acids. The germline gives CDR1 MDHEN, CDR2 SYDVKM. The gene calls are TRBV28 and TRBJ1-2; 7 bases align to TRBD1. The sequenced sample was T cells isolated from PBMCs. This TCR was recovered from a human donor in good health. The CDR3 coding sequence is TGTGCCAGCAGTTTGGCAGGGGGCTATGGCTACACCTTC. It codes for CASSLAGGYGYTF.